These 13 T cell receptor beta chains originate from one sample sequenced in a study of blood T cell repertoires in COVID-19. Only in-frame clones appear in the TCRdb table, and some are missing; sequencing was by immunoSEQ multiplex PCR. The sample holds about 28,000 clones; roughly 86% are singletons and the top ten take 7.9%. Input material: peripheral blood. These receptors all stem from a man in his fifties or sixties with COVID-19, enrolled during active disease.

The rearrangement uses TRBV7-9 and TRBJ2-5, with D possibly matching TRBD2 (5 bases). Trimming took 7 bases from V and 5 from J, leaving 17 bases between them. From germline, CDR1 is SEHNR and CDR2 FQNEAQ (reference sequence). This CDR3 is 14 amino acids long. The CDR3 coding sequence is TGTGCCAGCATCGATACGGGGTCCCCGGAGACCCAGTACTTC. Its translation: CASIDTGSPETQYF.

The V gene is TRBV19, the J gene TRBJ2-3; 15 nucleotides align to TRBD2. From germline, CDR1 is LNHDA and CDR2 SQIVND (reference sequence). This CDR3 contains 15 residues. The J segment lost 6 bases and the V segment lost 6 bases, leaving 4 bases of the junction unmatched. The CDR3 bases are TGTGCCAGTAGAAGGACTAGCGGGAGGGTGGATACGCAGTATTTT. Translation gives CASRRTSGRVDTQYF.

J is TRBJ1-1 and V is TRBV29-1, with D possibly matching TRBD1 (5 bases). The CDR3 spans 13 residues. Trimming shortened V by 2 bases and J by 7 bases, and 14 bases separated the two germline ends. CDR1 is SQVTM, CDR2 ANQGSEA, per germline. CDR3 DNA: TGCAGCGTTGAACCCCAGGGTAAGGGTGAAGCTTTCTTT. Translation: CSVEPQGKGEAFF.

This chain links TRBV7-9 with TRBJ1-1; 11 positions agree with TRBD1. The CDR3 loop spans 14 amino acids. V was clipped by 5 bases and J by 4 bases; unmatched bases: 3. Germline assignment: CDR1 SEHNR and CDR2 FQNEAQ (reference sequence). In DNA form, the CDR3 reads TGTGCCAGCAGCCGGACAGGGGGCGGCACTGAAGCTTTCTTT. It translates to CASSRTGGGTEAFF.

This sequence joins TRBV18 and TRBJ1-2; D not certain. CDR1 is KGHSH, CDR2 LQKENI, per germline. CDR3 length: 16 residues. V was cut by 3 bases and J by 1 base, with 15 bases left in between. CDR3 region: CASSPPPGTDNYGYTF. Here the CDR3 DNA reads TGTGCCAGCTCACCTCCTCCCGGAACAGATAACTATGGCTACACCTTC.

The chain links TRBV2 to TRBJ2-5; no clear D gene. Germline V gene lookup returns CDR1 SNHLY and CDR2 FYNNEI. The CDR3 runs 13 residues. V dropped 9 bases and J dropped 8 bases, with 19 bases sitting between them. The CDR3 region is CASPGRRDGTQYF. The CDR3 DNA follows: TGTGCCAGTCCTGGCAGGCGAGATGGAACCCAGTACTTC.

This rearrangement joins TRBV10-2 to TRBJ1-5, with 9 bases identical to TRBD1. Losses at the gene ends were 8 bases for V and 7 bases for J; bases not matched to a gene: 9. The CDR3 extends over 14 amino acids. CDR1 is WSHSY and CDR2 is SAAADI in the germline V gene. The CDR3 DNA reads TGCGCCAGCGCAACAGGGGGCGTAGGGCAGCCCCAGCATTTT. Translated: CASATGGVGQPQHF.

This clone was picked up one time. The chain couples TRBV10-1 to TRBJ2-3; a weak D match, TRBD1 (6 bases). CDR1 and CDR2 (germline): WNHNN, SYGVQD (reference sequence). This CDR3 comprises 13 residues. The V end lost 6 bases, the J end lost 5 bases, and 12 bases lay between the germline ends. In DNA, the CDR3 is TGCGCCAGCAGACAGGGTCAACAAGATACGCAGTATTTT. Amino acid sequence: CASRQGQQDTQYF.

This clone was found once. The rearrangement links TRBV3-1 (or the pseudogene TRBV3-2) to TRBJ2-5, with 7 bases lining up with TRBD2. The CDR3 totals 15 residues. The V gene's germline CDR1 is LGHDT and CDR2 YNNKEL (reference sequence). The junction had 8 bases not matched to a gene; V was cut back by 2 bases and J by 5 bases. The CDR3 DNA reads TGTGCCAGCAGCCAATCTAGCGGCGGCGGGGAGACCCAGTACTTC. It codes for CASSQSSGGGETQYF.

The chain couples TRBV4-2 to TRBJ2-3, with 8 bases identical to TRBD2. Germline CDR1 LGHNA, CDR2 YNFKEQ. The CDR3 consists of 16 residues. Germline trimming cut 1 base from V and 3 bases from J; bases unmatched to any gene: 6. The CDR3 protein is CASSQASGGQTDTQYF. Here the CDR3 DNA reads TGTGCCAGCAGCCAAGCATCGGGAGGGCAAACAGATACGCAGTATTTT.

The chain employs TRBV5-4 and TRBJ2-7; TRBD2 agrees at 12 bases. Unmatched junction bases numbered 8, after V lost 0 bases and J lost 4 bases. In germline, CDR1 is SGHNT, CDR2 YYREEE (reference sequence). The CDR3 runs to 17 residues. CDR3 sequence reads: CASSLGPTSGSWYEQYF. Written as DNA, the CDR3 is TGTGCCAGCAGCTTGGGGCCGACTAGCGGGAGTTGGTACGAGCAGTACTTC.

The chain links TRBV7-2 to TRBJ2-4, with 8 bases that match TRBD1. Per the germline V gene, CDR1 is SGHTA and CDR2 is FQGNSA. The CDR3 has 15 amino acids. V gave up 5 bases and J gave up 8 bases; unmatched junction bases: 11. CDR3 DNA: TGTGCCAGCAGCGACGACAGGGGTCTAGGTTACATTCAGTACTTC. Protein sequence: CASSDDRGLGYIQYF. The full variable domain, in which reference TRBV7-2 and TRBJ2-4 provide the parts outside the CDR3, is GAGVSQSPSNKVTEKGKDVELRCDPISGHTALYWYRQSLGQGLEFLIYFQGNSAPDKSGLPSDRFSAERTGGSVSTLTIQRTQQEDSAVYLCASSDDRGLGYIQYFGAGTRLSVL.

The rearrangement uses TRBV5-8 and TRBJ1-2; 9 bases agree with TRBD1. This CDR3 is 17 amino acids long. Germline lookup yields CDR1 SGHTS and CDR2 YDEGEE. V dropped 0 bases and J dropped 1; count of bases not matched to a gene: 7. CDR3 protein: CASSLGDRAVLNYGYTF. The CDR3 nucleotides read TGTGCCAGCAGCTTGGGGGACAGGGCGGTTCTTAACTATGGCTACACCTTC.